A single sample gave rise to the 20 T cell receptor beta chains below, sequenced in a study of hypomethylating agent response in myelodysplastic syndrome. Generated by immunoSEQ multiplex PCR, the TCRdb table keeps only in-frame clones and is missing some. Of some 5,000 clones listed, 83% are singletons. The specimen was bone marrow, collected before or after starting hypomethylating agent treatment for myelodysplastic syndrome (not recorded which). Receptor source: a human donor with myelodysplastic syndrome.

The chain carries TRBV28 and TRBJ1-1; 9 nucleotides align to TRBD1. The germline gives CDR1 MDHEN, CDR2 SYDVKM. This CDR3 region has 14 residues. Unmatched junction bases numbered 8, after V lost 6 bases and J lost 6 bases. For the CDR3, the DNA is TGTGCCAGCAGATCGACAGGGGGGGGATCTGAAGCTTTCTTT. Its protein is CASRSTGGGSEAFF.

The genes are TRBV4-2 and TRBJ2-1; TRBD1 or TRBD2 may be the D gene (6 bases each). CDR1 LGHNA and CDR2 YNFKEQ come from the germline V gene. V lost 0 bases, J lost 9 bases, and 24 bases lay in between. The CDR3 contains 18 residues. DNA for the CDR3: TGTGCCAGCAGCCAAGACACCTCCTGGGGGGCAAGAGTCTTTGAGCAGTTCTTC. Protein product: CASSQDTSWGARVFEQFF.

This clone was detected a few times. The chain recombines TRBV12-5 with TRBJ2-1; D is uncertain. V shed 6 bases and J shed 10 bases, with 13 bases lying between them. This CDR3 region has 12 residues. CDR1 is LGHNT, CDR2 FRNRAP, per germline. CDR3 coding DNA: TGTGCTAGTGGCCCCGACCAGCTCGAGCAGTTCTTC. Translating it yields CASGPDQLEQFF. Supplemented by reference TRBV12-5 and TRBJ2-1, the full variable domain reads DARVTQTPRHKVTEMGQEVTMRCQPILGHNTVFWYRQTMMQGLELLAYFRNRAPLDDSGMPKDRFSAEMPDATLATLKIQPSEPRDSAVYFCASGPDQLEQFFGPGTRLTVL.

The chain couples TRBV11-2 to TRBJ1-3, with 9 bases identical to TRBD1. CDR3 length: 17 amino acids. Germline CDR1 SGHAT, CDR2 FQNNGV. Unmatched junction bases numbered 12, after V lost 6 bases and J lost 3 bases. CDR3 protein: CASRLLRDRAYGNTIYF. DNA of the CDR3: TGTGCCAGCAGACTTTTAAGGGACAGGGCCTATGGAAACACCATATATTTT.

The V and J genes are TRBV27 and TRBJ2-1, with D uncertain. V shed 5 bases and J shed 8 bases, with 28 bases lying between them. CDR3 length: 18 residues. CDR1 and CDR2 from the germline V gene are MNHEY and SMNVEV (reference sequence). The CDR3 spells CASSRASVVRHVNDEQFF. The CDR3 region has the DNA TGTGCCAGCAGTCGGGCATCGGTGGTCCGGCACGTGAACGATGAGCAGTTCTTC.

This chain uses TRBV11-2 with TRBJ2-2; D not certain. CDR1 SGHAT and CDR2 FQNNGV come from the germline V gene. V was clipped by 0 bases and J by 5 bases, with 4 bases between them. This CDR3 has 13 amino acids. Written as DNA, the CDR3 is TGTGCCAGCAGCTTAGATAGGACCGGGGAGCTGTTTTTT. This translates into CASSLDRTGELFF.

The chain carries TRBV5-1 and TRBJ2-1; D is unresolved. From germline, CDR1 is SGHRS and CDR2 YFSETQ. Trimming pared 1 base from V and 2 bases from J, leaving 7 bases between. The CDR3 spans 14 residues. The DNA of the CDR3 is TGCGCCAGCAGCTTGTTTTCGGCCTACAATGAGCAGTTCTTC. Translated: CASSLFSAYNEQFF.

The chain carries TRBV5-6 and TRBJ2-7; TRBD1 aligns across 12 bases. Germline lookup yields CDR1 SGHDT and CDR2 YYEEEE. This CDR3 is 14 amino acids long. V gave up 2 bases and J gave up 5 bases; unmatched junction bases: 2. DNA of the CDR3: TGTGCCAGCAGCTTTGGGACAGGGGGCGACGAGCAGTACTTC. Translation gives CASSFGTGGDEQYF.

The CDR3 nucleotides are TGCGCCAGCAGCCTGCGGGACCCCAGGTACCAAGAGACCCAGTACTTC. Translating it yields CASSLRDPRYQETQYF. V and J are TRBV4-3 and TRBJ2-5; D is perhaps TRBD2 (6 bases). V lost 4 bases to trimming and J lost 0 bases, with 15 bases between them. The CDR3 spans 16 residues. Germline V gene sequence: CDR1 LGHNA, CDR2 YSLEER.

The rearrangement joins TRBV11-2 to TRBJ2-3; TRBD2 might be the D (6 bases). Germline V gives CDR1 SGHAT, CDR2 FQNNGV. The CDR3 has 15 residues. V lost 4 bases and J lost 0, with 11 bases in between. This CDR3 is CASSSGGGSTDTQYF. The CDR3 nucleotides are TGTGCCAGCAGCTCCGGGGGAGGTAGCACAGATACGCAGTATTTT.

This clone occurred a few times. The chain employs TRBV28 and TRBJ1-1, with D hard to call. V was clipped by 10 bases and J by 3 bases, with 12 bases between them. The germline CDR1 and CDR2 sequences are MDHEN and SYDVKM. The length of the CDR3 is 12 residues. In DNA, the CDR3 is TGTGCCACCAAGGGCACATACACTGAAGCTTTCTTT. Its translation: CATKGTYTEAFF. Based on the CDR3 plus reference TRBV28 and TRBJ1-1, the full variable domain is DVKVTQSSRYLVKRTGEKVFLECVQDMDHENMFWYRQDPGLGLRLIYFSYDVKMKEKGDIPEGYSVSREKKERFSLILESASTNQTSMYLCATKGTYTEAFFGQGTRLTVV.

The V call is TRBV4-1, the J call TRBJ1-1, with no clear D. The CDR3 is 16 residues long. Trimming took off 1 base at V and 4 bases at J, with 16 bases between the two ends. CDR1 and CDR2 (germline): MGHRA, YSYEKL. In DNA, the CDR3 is TGCGCCAGCAGCCAAGTCAAATTAGGACGGGGCACTGAAGCTTTCTTT. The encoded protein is CASSQVKLGRGTEAFF.

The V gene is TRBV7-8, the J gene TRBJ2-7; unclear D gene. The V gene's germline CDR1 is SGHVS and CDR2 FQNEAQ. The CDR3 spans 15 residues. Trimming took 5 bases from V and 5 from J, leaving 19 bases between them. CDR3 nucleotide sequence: TGTGCCAGCAGCCACCGGGTAGCAAGGTTCCACGAGCAGTACTTC. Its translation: CASSHRVARFHEQYF. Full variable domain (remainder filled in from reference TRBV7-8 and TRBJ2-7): GAGVSQSPRYKVAKRGQDVALRCDPISGHVSLFWYQQALGQGPEFLTYFQNEAQLDKSGLPSDRFFAERPEGSVSTLKIQRTQQEDSAVYLCASSHRVARFHEQYFGPGTRLTVT.

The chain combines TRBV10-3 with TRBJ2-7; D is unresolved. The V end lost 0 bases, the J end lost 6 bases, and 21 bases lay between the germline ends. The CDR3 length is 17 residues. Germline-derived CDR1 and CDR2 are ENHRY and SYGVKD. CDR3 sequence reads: CAISESKKGFGAGEQYF. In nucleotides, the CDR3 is TGTGCCATCAGTGAGTCGAAGAAGGGTTTCGGAGCTGGCGAGCAGTACTTC.

CDR3 bases: TGCAGCGTTGAGGGTAGGGCAGATACGCAGTATTTT. It specifies CSVEGRADTQYF. This rearrangement joins TRBV29-1 to TRBJ2-3; no firm D call. The length of the CDR3 is 12 residues. V lost 3 bases to trimming and J lost 4 bases, with 8 bases between them. Germline values: CDR1 SQVTM, CDR2 ANQGSEA.

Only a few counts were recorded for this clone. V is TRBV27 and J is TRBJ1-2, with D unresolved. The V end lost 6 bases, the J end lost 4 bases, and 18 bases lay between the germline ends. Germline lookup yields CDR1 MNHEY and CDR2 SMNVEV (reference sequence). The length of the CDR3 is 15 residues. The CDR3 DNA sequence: TGTGCCAGCAGCCTAAGCGGGATGTGGAGCTATGGCTACACCTTC. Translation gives CASSLSGMWSYGYTF.

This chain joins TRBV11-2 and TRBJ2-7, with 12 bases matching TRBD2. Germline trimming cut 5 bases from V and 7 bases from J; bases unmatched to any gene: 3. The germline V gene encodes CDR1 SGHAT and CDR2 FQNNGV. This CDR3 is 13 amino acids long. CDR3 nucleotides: TGTGCCAGCAGCCTAGCGGGAGGGAGGGAGCAGTACTTC. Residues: CASSLAGGREQYF.

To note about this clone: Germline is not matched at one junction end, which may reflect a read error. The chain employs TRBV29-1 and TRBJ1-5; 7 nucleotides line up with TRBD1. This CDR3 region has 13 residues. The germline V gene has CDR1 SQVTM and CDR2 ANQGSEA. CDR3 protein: CSVGKQGNQSQHF. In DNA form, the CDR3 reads TGCAGCGTTGGGAAACAGGGGAATCAGTCCCAGCATTTT.

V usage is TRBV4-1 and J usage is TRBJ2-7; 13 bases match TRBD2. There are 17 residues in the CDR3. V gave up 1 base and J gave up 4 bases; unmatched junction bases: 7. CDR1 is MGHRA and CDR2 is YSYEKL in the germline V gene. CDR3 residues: CASSQGSGTSGMYEQYF. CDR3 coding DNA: TGCGCCAGCAGCCAAGGTTCCGGGACTAGCGGGATGTACGAGCAGTACTTC.

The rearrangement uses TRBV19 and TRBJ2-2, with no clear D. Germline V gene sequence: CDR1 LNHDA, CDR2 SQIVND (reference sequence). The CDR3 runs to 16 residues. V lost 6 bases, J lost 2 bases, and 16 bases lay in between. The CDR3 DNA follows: TGTGCCAGTAGGTCACAACCGCAGATTAACACCGGGGAGCTGTTTTTT. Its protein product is CASRSQPQINTGELFF.